The 6 T cell receptor beta chains presented below share a single source sample, sequenced in a study of human T cells and chemical hapten exposure. Documented time point: patch test 1, 2 weeks after DPC sensitization. Described treatment: therapeutic diphenylcyclopropenone sensitization with weekly scalp DPC. TCRdb analysed the RACE reads with MiXCR anew, one entry per CDR3 protein. Of roughly 98,000 distinct CDR3 sequences in the sample, approximately 13% were seen once. Sample: whole blood, taken in connection with sensitization to the hapten diphenylcyclopropenone (DPC). These receptors came from a woman in her 40s with alopecia areata. Some clones in this sample may be carry-over from other donors' samples.

This clonotype was seen many times. The chain employs TRBV6-6 and TRBJ2-1; TRBD1 is a possible D gene (6 bases). Germline CDR1 is MNHNY and CDR2 is SVGAGI (reference sequence). The germline V and J ends were trimmed by 2 bases and 9 bases, with 20 bases remaining between them. CDR3 length: 16 residues. The CDR3 sequence is CASSYSFFEQGTEQFF. CDR3 in DNA: TGTGCCAGCAGTTACAGTTTTTTCGAACAGGGCACTGAGCAGTTCTTC.

V usage is TRBV29-1 and J usage is TRBJ2-1; D is perhaps TRBD2 (6 bases). The ends were cut back, 5 bases at V and 9 bases at J, with 14 bases in the middle. The germline V gene encodes CDR1 SQVTM and CDR2 ANQGSEA. The CDR3 has 12 amino acids. The CDR3 DNA reads as TGCAGCGTTTGTCGGGAGTCAGCTGAGCAGTTCTTC. Its protein is CSVCRESAEQFF.

The DNA for the CDR3 is TGCGCCAGCAGCCAAGGCACTAGCGTAGAGCAGTTCTTC. Amino acid sequence: CASSQGTSVEQFF. The V and J genes are TRBV4-3 and TRBJ2-1; 7 positions match TRBD2. V lost 1 base, J lost 10 bases, and 4 bases stayed unmatched. The CDR3 length is 13 residues. CDR1 is LGHNA and CDR2 is YSLEER in the germline V gene.

This clonotype appeared many times. The J gene is TRBJ2-1, the V gene TRBV4-1; 10 nucleotides match TRBD2. The V gene's germline CDR1 is MGHRA and CDR2 YSYEKL. J gave up 5 bases and V 2 bases, and 6 bases lay outside the gene matches. The CDR3 is made up of 16 amino acids. CDR3 region: CASSQLPSGSNNEQFF. DNA of the CDR3: TGCGCCAGCAGCCAATTGCCTAGCGGGAGCAACAATGAGCAGTTCTTC.

J is TRBJ2-1 and V is TRBV11-2, with 10 positions matching TRBD2. The V segment lost 4 bases and the J segment 8 bases; nucleotides outside the gene matches: 8. In germline, CDR1 is SGHAT, CDR2 FQNNGV. The CDR3 loop spans 15 amino acids. In nucleotides, the CDR3 is TGTGCCAGCAGCTCCCCTAGCGGGGGTGTCCATGAGCAGTTCTTC. Amino acid sequence: CASSSPSGGVHEQFF.

A note on this clonotype: A junction end diverges from the germline sequence, so it may reflect a read error. The chain uses TRBV2 and TRBJ2-3; no firm D call. This CDR3 region has 14 residues. CDR1 and CDR2 (germline): SNHLY, FYNNEI. The CDR3 reads CASSDVGRADSQYF. In DNA form, the CDR3 reads TGTGCCAGCAGTGACGTAGGCCGCGCAGATTCGCAGTATTTT.